This TCR beta chain was identified during a study of T cells in Graves' hyperthyroidism and ophthalmopathy. The CDR3 length is 17 residues. Unmatched junction bases numbered 16, after V lost 6 bases and J lost 5 bases. Germline CDR1 reads DFQATT; CDR2 reads SNEGSKA (reference sequence). The CDR3 regions of TCR beta were amplified from RNA transcripts. The HTBI primer set served for first-round RT-PCR of the TCR CDR3. TCRdb re-analysed the multiplex PCR reads in MiXCR, keeping a single row per CDR3 protein. Of 490,000 or so distinct CDR3 sequences in the sample, about 20% were seen once. The specimen was blood. This receptor was obtained from a man aged 40-55 years with Graves' ophthalmopathy. The chain employs TRBV20-1 and TRBJ2-1; TRBD2 matches 10 bases. DNA of the CDR3: TGCAGTGCAAAGGGACTAGCGAACCTCCGTAAGGACAATGAGCAGTTCTTC. It codes for CSAKGLANLRKDNEQFF.